One and the same sample provided the 30 T cell receptor beta chains below, sequenced in a study of blood T cell repertoires in COVID-19. Sequenced by immunoSEQ multiplex PCR; TCRdb stores in-frame clones only, minus some. This sample has about half a million clones, with over 75% found just once. The sequencing input was peripheral blood. These receptors all come from a human donor in a cohort sampled during active COVID-19.

The chain combines TRBV19 with TRBJ2-1; 13 bases are shared with TRBD2. J gave up 0 bases and V 10 bases, and 3 bases lay outside the gene matches. The CDR3 extends over 15 amino acids. CDR1 is LNHDA, CDR2 SQIVND, per germline (reference sequence). CDR3 amino acids: CATRTSGSSYNEQFF. CDR3 nucleotides: TGTGCCACCAGGACTAGCGGGAGCTCCTACAATGAGCAGTTCTTC.

The chain is built from TRBV7-3 and TRBJ2-3; a possible D gene is TRBD2 (5 bases). The germline V gene encodes CDR1 SGHTA and CDR2 FQGTGA. V shed 1 base and J shed 5 bases, with 7 bases lying between them. This CDR3 contains 13 residues. The DNA of the CDR3 is TGTGCCAGCAGCTTAAGGAGGTTAGATACGCAGTATTTT. This gives the protein CASSLRRLDTQYF.

V gene TRBV3-1 (or the pseudogene TRBV3-2) combines with J gene TRBJ1-6, with D uncertain. Germline lookup yields CDR1 LGHDT and CDR2 YNNKEL (reference sequence). The CDR3 sequence is 14 residues long. The V gene lost 1 base and the J gene lost 10 bases, with 11 bases spanning the gap. Here the CDR3 DNA reads TGTGCCAGCAGCCAAGCGATTGAGGAGTCACCCCTCCACTTT. Protein product: CASSQAIEESPLHF.

This clone was observed at least ten times. V gene TRBV10-3 combines with J gene TRBJ1-1, with D perhaps TRBD1 (5 bases). Germline values: CDR1 ENHRY, CDR2 SYGVKD. V was shortened by 7 bases and J by 4 bases, with 10 bases between the two germline ends. The length of the CDR3 is 12 residues. CDR3 coding DNA: TGTGCCATCAATTCCGGGGGCACTGAAGCTTTCTTT. Translating it yields CAINSGGTEAFF.

The V call is TRBV5-6, the J call TRBJ2-7; TRBD2 agrees at 10 bases. The CDR3 loop spans 15 amino acids. V was clipped by 4 bases and J by 2 bases; unmatched bases: 6. In germline, CDR1 is SGHDT, CDR2 YYEEEE. The CDR3 nucleotides read TGTGCCAGCAGCCTTAGGACTAGCGGTCCCTACGAGCAGTACTTC. It yields the protein CASSLRTSGPYEQYF.

V is TRBV27 and J is TRBJ1-1, with TRBD1 matching over 7 bases. Germline-derived CDR1 and CDR2 are MNHEY and SMNVEV (reference sequence). The CDR3 has 16 amino acids. V trimming: 5 bases; J trimming: 1 base; junction bases outside the gene matches: 10. CDR3 amino acids: CASSRYLDRANTEAFF. CDR3 nucleotide sequence: TGTGCCAGCAGTCGATACTTAGACAGGGCGAACACTGAAGCTTTCTTT.

The chain is built from TRBV29-1 and TRBJ1-1; a possible D gene is TRBD1 (5 bases). There are 13 residues in the CDR3. Trimming removed 6 bases from V and 9 bases from J, with 20 bases in between. Looked up from germline, CDR1 is SQVTM and CDR2 is ANQGSEA. CDR3 DNA: TGCAGCGTGGAATCAGGGATTGGGGTTCAAGCTTTCTTT. Its protein product is CSVESGIGVQAFF.

V usage is TRBV9 and J usage is TRBJ2-1; TRBD1 matches at 7 bases. This CDR3 is 16 amino acids long. Germline V gene sequence: CDR1 SGDLS, CDR2 YYNGEE. V shed 0 bases, J shed 3 bases, and the junction held 6 bases outside the gene matches. The CDR3 protein is CASSVVSGTDYNEQFF. The CDR3 bases are TGTGCCAGCAGCGTAGTTTCCGGGACAGACTACAATGAGCAGTTCTTC.

The table lists this clone with a few counts. V usage is TRBV7-3 and J usage is TRBJ2-5; TRBD1 is a possible D gene (6 bases). Trimming left V 2 bases short and J 5 bases short, with 15 bases between. There are 15 residues in the CDR3. Germline loops: CDR1 SGHTA, CDR2 FQGTGA. CDR3 coding DNA: TGTGCCAGCAGCTTAGACGCAGGGGCAGGGGAGACCCAGTACTTC. It specifies CASSLDAGAGETQYF.

There are a few counts of this clone. The chain combines TRBV28 with TRBJ1-2; 8 nucleotides match TRBD1. The length of the CDR3 is 15 residues. From germline, CDR1 is MDHEN and CDR2 SYDVKM. V shed 2 bases and J 5 bases; nucleotides not matched to a gene: 7. The DNA of the CDR3 is TGTGCCAGCAGTTTAGCAGGGGGCCTATTATATGGCTACACCTTC. Amino acids: CASSLAGGLLYGYTF.

This clone was recorded only once. The rearrangement joins TRBV5-4 to TRBJ1-4, with D possibly being TRBD1 (6 bases). V shed 2 bases and J shed 6 bases, with 11 bases lying between them. The germline gives CDR1 SGHNT, CDR2 YYREEE (reference sequence). The CDR3 is 14 amino acids. Written as DNA, the CDR3 is TGTGCCAGCAGCTTTGGGGGGGCTCATGAAAAACTGTTTTTT. This encodes CASSFGGAHEKLFF.

The J gene is TRBJ2-1, the V gene TRBV7-3; 7 bases line up with TRBD2. The ends lost 5 bases at V and 2 bases at J; junction bases unmatched: 9. Germline CDR1 reads SGHTA; CDR2 reads FQGTGA. This CDR3 is 16 amino acids long. CDR3 bases: TGTGCCAGCAGCCCAGGACTAGGGGCGCCCTACAATGAGCAGTTCTTC. Translating it yields CASSPGLGAPYNEQFF.

The gene calls are TRBV7-9 and TRBJ2-1, with 11 bases identical to TRBD2. In germline, CDR1 is SEHNR, CDR2 FQNEAQ (reference sequence). This CDR3 is built from 14 residues. The J segment lost 9 bases and the V segment lost 5 bases, leaving 6 bases of the junction unmatched. The CDR3, as DNA: TGTGCCAGCAGCCGAACTAGCGGGAGTGGTGAGCAGTTCTTC. It yields the protein CASSRTSGSGEQFF.

This chain uses TRBV19 with TRBJ1-2; D perhaps matches TRBD1 (5 bases). The CDR3 is made up of 15 amino acids. V was trimmed by 6 bases and J by 4 bases, leaving 18 bases between them. CDR1 is LNHDA and CDR2 is SQIVND in the germline V gene (reference sequence). The CDR3 loop reads CASRTGERRGYGYTF. In DNA, the CDR3 is TGTGCCAGTAGAACAGGTGAAAGAAGGGGCTATGGCTACACCTTC.

The chain joins TRBV5-1 to TRBJ1-2; D call uncertain. CDR1 and CDR2 from the germline V gene are SGHRS and YFSETQ. The CDR3 extends over 14 amino acids. Trimming removed 3 bases at V and 2 bases at J, with 11 bases between. The CDR3, as DNA: TGCGCCAGCAGCTCCCCGGGAGAGAACTATGGCTACACCTTC. Amino acids: CASSSPGENYGYTF.

The chain employs TRBV3-1 (or the pseudogene TRBV3-2) and TRBJ1-3, with TRBD1 matching over 12 bases. V shed 2 bases, J shed 9 bases, and the junction held 5 bases outside the gene matches. This CDR3 region has 15 residues. CDR1 is LGHDT and CDR2 is YNNKEL in the germline V gene (reference sequence). The CDR3 DNA sequence: TGTGCCAGCAGCCAAAGAGGGACAGGGGGCAGCACCATATATTTT. As protein: CASSQRGTGGSTIYF.

The chain recombines TRBV2 with TRBJ2-7, with 7 nucleotides matching TRBD1. The germline gives CDR1 SNHLY, CDR2 FYNNEI. CDR3 length equals 11 residues. V lost 8 bases to trimming and J lost 6 bases; unmatched junction nucleotides: 4. CDR3 loop: CASDQGVEQYF. CDR3 DNA: TGTGCCAGCGACCAGGGGGTCGAGCAGTACTTC.

V is TRBV27 and J is TRBJ2-3; tentative D call: TRBD2 (5 bases). Trimming removed 11 bases from V and 6 bases from J, with 12 bases in between. From germline, CDR1 is MNHEY and CDR2 SMNVEV (reference sequence). The CDR3 totals 11 residues. The CDR3 DNA reads TGTGCCGGAGGTATGGGGGATACGCAGTATTTT. Protein product: CAGGMGDTQYF.

This clone is a singleton in its sample. The chain is built from TRBV6-5 and TRBJ1-1, with D unresolved. Per the germline V gene, CDR1 is MNHEY and CDR2 is SVGAGI. This CDR3 spans 16 amino acids. Trimming left V 2 bases short and J 5 bases short, with 18 bases between. In nucleotides, the CDR3 is TGTGCCAGCAGTTACATAGAGCGGACTTCGGGAACTGAAGCTTTCTTT. Protein: CASSYIERTSGTEAFF.

The V and J genes are TRBV5-1 and TRBJ1-1; possibly TRBD1 for D (5 bases). V lost 3 bases and J 4 bases, leaving 10 bases between the germline ends. The CDR3 totals 13 residues. Germline V gene lookup returns CDR1 SGHRS and CDR2 YFSETQ. The DNA of the CDR3 is TGCGCCAGCAGCTGGGGGGACGGCACTGAAGCTTTCTTT. As protein: CASSWGDGTEAFF.

CDR3 protein: CASSLEKREDNEQFF. The CDR3 coding sequence is TGCGCCAGCAGCTTGGAAAAGCGGGAGGACAATGAGCAGTTCTTC. The rearrangement links TRBV5-1 to TRBJ2-1; 9 bases agree with TRBD2. CDR3 size: 15 residues. Germline V lookup: CDR1 SGHRS, CDR2 YFSETQ. Trimming took 0 bases from V and 5 from J; bases not matched to a gene: 3.

The J gene is TRBJ2-7, the V gene TRBV2, with 7 bases aligning to TRBD1. Losses at the gene ends were 4 bases for V and 3 bases for J; bases not matched to a gene: 6. Per the germline V gene, CDR1 is SNHLY and CDR2 is FYNNEI. The CDR3 has 14 residues. For the CDR3, the DNA is TGTGCCAGCAGTGCATACAGGGGAAACTACGAGCAGTACTTC. Translated, it gives CASSAYRGNYEQYF.

The rearrangement links TRBV30 to TRBJ2-7, with D possibly TRBD2 on 6 matching bases. The CDR3 has 14 amino acids. Between the trimmed V and J ends, which lost 3 bases and 0 bases, there was a span of 12 bases. Germline-derived CDR1 and CDR2 are GTSNPN and SVGIG (reference sequence). Here the CDR3 DNA reads TGTGCCTGGAGACCGGGACTCCTCTCCTACGAGCAGTACTTC. Translated, it gives CAWRPGLLSYEQYF.

The rearrangement joins TRBV30 to TRBJ2-2, with TRBD2 matching 8 bases. V shed 5 bases and J 5 bases; nucleotides not matched to a gene: 7. CDR1 is GTSNPN, CDR2 SVGIG, per germline (reference sequence). The CDR3 extends over 14 amino acids. CDR3 DNA sequence: TGTGCCTGGCAAGCGGGAGATCGGACCGGGGAGCTGTTTTTT. The encoded protein is CAWQAGDRTGELFF.

This chain links TRBV7-2 with TRBJ2-1, with 9 bases identical to TRBD2. Per the germline V gene, CDR1 is SGHTA and CDR2 is FQGNSA. With 2 bases clipped from V and 6 bases from J, the junction kept 11 bases outside the gene matches. CDR3 size: 17 residues. CDR3 loop: CASSLLFGGRARNEQFF. The CDR3 DNA is TGTGCCAGCAGCTTACTCTTCGGCGGGAGGGCCCGCAATGAGCAGTTCTTC.

The rearrangement joins TRBV19 to TRBJ2-1; a possible D gene is TRBD2 (6 bases). The germline V gene has CDR1 LNHDA and CDR2 SQIVND (reference sequence). This CDR3 region has 15 residues. Trimming cost V 6 bases and J 0 bases, with 12 bases left between them. The CDR3 DNA reads as TGTGCCAGTAGAAAGCGGGTTAGCTCCTACAATGAGCAGTTCTTC. Translating gives CASRKRVSSYNEQFF.

The chain couples TRBV19 to TRBJ1-1, with D maybe TRBD1 (6 bases). V shed 3 bases and J shed 8 bases, with 10 bases lying between them. This CDR3 contains 12 residues. CDR1 is LNHDA and CDR2 is SQIVND in the germline V gene (reference sequence). CDR3 sequence: CASSMKGVEAFF. Here the CDR3 DNA reads TGTGCCAGTAGTATGAAGGGGGTCGAAGCTTTCTTT.

The CDR3 sequence: CASSDRGEETQYF. The CDR3 region has the DNA TGTGCCAGCAGTGATCGGGGTGAGGAGACCCAGTACTTC. The rearrangement joins TRBV2 to TRBJ2-5, with TRBD2 as a possible D gene (5 bases). The V gene's germline CDR1 is SNHLY and CDR2 FYNNEI. V lost 3 bases to trimming and J lost 5 bases, with 10 bases between them. The length of the CDR3 is 13 residues.

J is TRBJ1-3 and V is TRBV5-1, with a weak D call TRBD1 (6 bases). Trimming pared 4 bases from V and 4 bases from J, leaving 18 bases between. The CDR3 covers 16 residues. Germline V gene sequence: CDR1 SGHRS, CDR2 YFSETQ. The chain's CDR3 is CASSRGSGELGNTIYF. The DNA of the CDR3 is TGCGCCAGCAGCAGGGGGTCAGGCGAACTGGGAAACACCATATATTTT. Full variable domain (outside the CDR3, taken from reference TRBV5-1 and TRBJ1-3): KAGVTQTPRYLIKTRGQQVTLSCSPISGHRSVSWYQQTPGQGLQFLFEYFSETQRNKGNFPGRFSGRQFSNSRSEMNVSTLELGDSALYLCASSRGSGELGNTIYFGEGSWLTVV.

The chain links TRBV12-3 or TRBV12-4 to TRBJ1-5; D unclear. The V gene lost 3 bases and the J gene lost 6 bases, with 9 bases spanning the gap. The CDR3 has 13 residues. The CDR3 bases are TGTGCCAGCAGTTTGGGCAGTCTTCAGCCCCAGCATTTT. It encodes CASSLGSLQPQHF.